This T cell receptor beta chain is drawn from a study of shared clonotypes between healthy human individuals. Study in general: CD4 naive and CD4 memory each took three plates per donor, while CD8 naive took two and CD8 memory one.

The input for sorted-subset replicate PCRs was around 0.2 ug DNA, around 27,000 T cell genomes. Clones were sequenced by immunoSEQ multiplex PCR, and TCRdb holds only the in-frame ones, with some missing. The data contain roughly 76,000 clones, around 57% of them singletons. Of note for this clone: Its target is unknown.

Study-level points and caveats: Naive subsets, compared against memory subsets, generally had larger estimated richness values.

Sequences were obtained from memory CD8+ T cells sorted from blood. Subset: CD45RO+ cells pooled with CCR7-negative TemRA cells. This clonotype was sampled from a man aged 25 to 45 in good health.

CDR3 region: CAWSARSFRSGRYNEQFF. CDR3 in DNA: TGTGCCTGGAGTGCCCGTTCATTTCGGAGCGGGAGATACAATGAGCAGTTCTTC. The V gene is TRBV30, the J gene TRBJ2-1; TRBD2 aligns across 8 bases. The V gene end was trimmed by 1 base and the J gene end by 4 bases; junction bases not matched to a gene: 15. The germline CDR1 and CDR2 sequences are GTSNPN and SVGIG (reference sequence). The CDR3 is made up of 18 amino acids.